The 19 T cell receptor beta chains below come from one sample, sequenced in a study of T cells in localized non-small cell lung cancer. The assay was immunoSEQ multiplex PCR, and TCRdb's table has in-frame clones only and misses some. Here the sample spans tens of thousands of clones, approximately 88% being singletons. This sample comprised peripheral blood mononuclear cells, obtained before any cancer treatment. The source of these receptors is a man between 40 and 70 years old with stage III lung adenocarcinoma.

The chain links TRBV6-6 to TRBJ2-5; D possibly corresponds to TRBD1 (5 bases). Germline loops: CDR1 MNHNY, CDR2 SVGAGI (reference sequence). V gave up 6 bases and J gave up 5 bases, with 7 bases separating them. The CDR3 totals 11 residues. CDR3 sequence (DNA): TGTGCCAGCAGCTCAGGGGAGACCCAGTACTTC. Protein product: CASSSGETQYF.

The rearrangement uses TRBV5-6 and TRBJ2-7; a possible D gene is TRBD1 (6 bases). The CDR3 is made up of 13 amino acids. Germline lookup yields CDR1 SGHDT and CDR2 YYEEEE. The ends were cut back, 4 bases at V and 3 bases at J, with 11 bases in the middle. The CDR3 here is CASSAGTNYEQYF. As DNA, the CDR3 is TGTGCCAGCAGCGCTGGGACAAACTACGAGCAGTACTTC.

The V gene is TRBV7-9, the J gene TRBJ2-1; a possible D gene is TRBD2 (5 bases). Germline V CDR1 and CDR2: SEHNR, FQNEAQ (reference sequence). The V end was cut by 3 bases, the J end by 8 bases, with 20 bases between. The CDR3 runs to 16 residues. CDR3 DNA: TGTGCCAGCAGCTTGGGCTTTGGGCTAGCAGAAGATGAGCAGTTCTTC. Translating gives CASSLGFGLAEDEQFF.

This clone has more than one count but fewer than ten. This chain links TRBV10-3 with TRBJ2-7; D remains ambiguous. V was cut by 2 bases and J by 2 bases, with 16 bases left in between. The CDR3 consists of 16 residues. Germline values: CDR1 ENHRY, CDR2 SYGVKD. The CDR3: CAISEGSAGRTYEQYF. The CDR3 nucleotides read TGTGCCATCAGTGAGGGATCGGCAGGTCGGACCTACGAGCAGTACTTC.

The rearrangement uses TRBV2 and TRBJ1-5; D is perhaps TRBD1 (5 bases). V gave up 4 bases and J gave up 5 bases, with 15 bases separating them. The germline gives CDR1 SNHLY, CDR2 FYNNEI. The CDR3 consists of 15 residues. The CDR3 sequence: CASSGAAGFDQPQHF. The CDR3 region has the DNA TGTGCCAGCAGTGGGGCAGCAGGGTTCGATCAGCCCCAGCATTTT.

The V call is TRBV6-6, the J call TRBJ2-3, with D maybe TRBD2 (6 bases). CDR1 and CDR2 (germline): MNHNY, SVGAGI (reference sequence). With 1 base removed from V and 5 bases from J, the gap between germline ends came to 10 bases. The CDR3 contains 14 residues. CDR3 region: CASSYLPGLDTQYF. Here the CDR3 DNA reads TGTGCCAGCAGTTACTTGCCGGGACTAGATACGCAGTATTTT.

The CDR3 reads CASSITGNRNEQFF. Here the CDR3 DNA reads TGTGCCAGTAGTATCACAGGGAACAGGAATGAGCAGTTCTTC. The rearrangement links TRBV19 to TRBJ2-1; TRBD1 might be the D (6 bases). With 3 bases removed from V and 7 bases from J, the gap between germline ends came to 13 bases. Per the germline V gene, CDR1 is LNHDA and CDR2 is SQIVND (reference sequence). The CDR3 extends over 14 amino acids.

The chain uses TRBV4-2 and TRBJ1-4; the match to TRBD1 covers 10 bases. After removal of 1 base from V and 6 bases from J, the junction contained 5 bases not matched to a gene. Germline CDR1 and CDR2: LGHNA and YNFKEQ. The CDR3 has 16 amino acids. The CDR3 region is CASSQVLGTGDEKLFF. As DNA, the CDR3 is TGTGCCAGCAGCCAAGTCCTCGGGACAGGGGATGAAAAACTGTTTTTT.

J is TRBJ1-2 and V is TRBV10-3; 7 nucleotides agree with TRBD1. The CDR3 extends over 16 amino acids. The V gene's germline CDR1 is ENHRY and CDR2 SYGVKD. The ends lost 6 bases at V and 6 bases at J; junction bases unmatched: 16. CDR3 sequence reads: CAIRTEGAGEVNGYTF. The CDR3 DNA reads TGTGCCATCAGGACCGAGGGGGCGGGCGAGGTGAATGGCTACACCTTC.

The rearrangement joins TRBV7-6 to TRBJ2-5; 10 positions match TRBD2. The trim removed 5 bases at V and 2 bases at J, leaving 8 bases unmatched. CDR3 length equals 16 residues. Looked up from germline, CDR1 is SGHVS and CDR2 is FNYEAQ. The CDR3 is CASSSSGGRAQETQYF. CDR3 coding DNA: TGTGCCAGCAGCAGTAGCGGGGGGCGGGCACAAGAGACCCAGTACTTC. The full variable domain, rest sourced from reference TRBV7-6 and TRBJ2-5, is GAGVSQSPRYKVTKRGQDVALRCDPISGHVSLYWYRQALGQGPEFLTYFNYEAQQDKSGLPNDRFSAERPEGSISTLTIQRTEQRDSAMYRCASSSSGGRAQETQYFGPGTRLLVL.

This clone was found a few times. The genes are TRBV19 and TRBJ2-7; 10 nucleotides agree with TRBD1. CDR3 length: 14 amino acids. The germline gives CDR1 LNHDA, CDR2 SQIVND (reference sequence). The junction had 3 bases not matched to a gene; V was cut back by 3 bases and J by 4 bases. The CDR3 DNA reads as TGTGCCAGTAGTATTGGGACAGGGGAATACGAGCAGTACTTC. Protein sequence: CASSIGTGEYEQYF.

The chain carries TRBV2 and TRBJ1-1; D might be TRBD1 (6 bases). Germline loops: CDR1 SNHLY, CDR2 FYNNEI. Trimming removed 8 bases from V and 3 bases from J, with 13 bases in between. The CDR3 is 13 residues long. The CDR3 sequence is CASSGARDTEAFF. In DNA, the CDR3 is TGTGCCAGCTCGGGGGCGAGGGACACTGAAGCTTTCTTT. The whole variable domain, filled in from reference TRBV2 and TRBJ1-1, reads EPEVTQTPSHQVTQMGQEVILRCVPISNHLYFYWYRQILGQKVEFLVSFYNNEISEKSEIFDDQFSVERPDGSNFTLKIRSTKLEDSAMYFCASSGARDTEAFFGQGTRLTVV.

The chain has TRBV5-1 and TRBJ2-3, with D possibly matching TRBD1 (5 bases). Germline lookup yields CDR1 SGHRS and CDR2 YFSETQ. V was cut by 4 bases and J by 1 base, with 13 bases left in between. The CDR3 totals 15 residues. CDR3 loop: CASSTGQERTDTQYF. As DNA, the CDR3 is TGCGCCAGCAGCACAGGACAAGAGCGCACAGATACGCAGTATTTT.

The CDR3 here is CAWEGGQLYGYTF. Written as DNA, the CDR3 is TGTGCCTGGGAGGGGGGACAGCTCTATGGCTACACCTTC. The chain has TRBV30 and TRBJ1-2, with 7 bases lining up with TRBD1. The V and J ends lost 5 bases and 4 bases, in that order; junction bases with no gene match: 7. The CDR3 loop spans 13 amino acids. Germline CDR1 reads GTSNPN; CDR2 reads SVGIG (reference sequence).

DNA for the CDR3: TGCGCCAGCAGTGATGAGGGCTACGAGCAGTACTTC. Translated, it gives CASSDEGYEQYF. This chain joins TRBV10-2 and TRBJ2-7; D possibly corresponds to TRBD2 (5 bases). Trimming took 3 bases from V and 3 from J, leaving 6 bases between them. The CDR3 runs 12 residues. Germline V lookup: CDR1 WSHSY, CDR2 SAAADI.

The count of this clone is one. The gene calls are TRBV19 and TRBJ2-2; 15 bases are shared with TRBD2. Germline V CDR1 and CDR2: LNHDA, SQIVND (reference sequence). Trimming at V came to 5 bases and at J to 1 base, leaving 11 bases not matched to a gene. This CDR3 is built from 20 residues. The DNA of the CDR3 is TGTGCCAGTAGTGGGGGCCCGGGACTAGCGGGAGGTCGGAACACCGGGGAGCTGTTTTTT. This translates into CASSGGPGLAGGRNTGELFF.

This chain links TRBV27 with TRBJ2-5; 9 nucleotides match TRBD2. This CDR3 comprises 15 residues. CDR1 and CDR2 (germline): MNHEY, SMNVEV (reference sequence). The V segment lost 5 bases and the J segment 4 bases; nucleotides outside the gene matches: 8. CDR3 nucleotides: TGTGCCAGCAGTACGCGGGGGGGGGTGCGAGAGACCCAGTACTTC. This translates into CASSTRGGVRETQYF.

In its sample, this clone was seen a few times. This may stem from a read error, because a much larger clone lies one nucleotide away. The V and J genes are TRBV6-1 and TRBJ2-7; the D is unclear. The CDR3 consists of 11 residues. CDR1 is MNHNS and CDR2 is SASEGT in the germline V gene. With 5 bases removed from V and 4 bases from J, the gap between germline ends came to 6 bases. The CDR3 nucleotides read TGTGCCAGCAGTTTCCAGTACGAGCAGTACTTC. Amino acids: CASSFQYEQYF.

V and J are TRBV7-8 and TRBJ2-2; 7 positions agree with TRBD1. V lost 5 bases, J lost 0 bases, and 6 bases stayed unmatched. Germline CDR1 and CDR2: SGHVS and FQNEAQ. This CDR3 comprises 16 residues. The CDR3 spells CASSMGQTTNTGELFF. CDR3 in DNA: TGTGCCAGCAGCATGGGACAGACCACGAACACCGGGGAGCTGTTTTTT. Variable domain in full (rest from reference TRBV7-8 and TRBJ2-2): GAGVSQSPRYKVAKRGQDVALRCDPISGHVSLFWYQQALGQGPEFLTYFQNEAQLDKSGLPSDRFFAERPEGSVSTLKIQRTQQEDSAVYLCASSMGQTTNTGELFFGEGSRLTVL.